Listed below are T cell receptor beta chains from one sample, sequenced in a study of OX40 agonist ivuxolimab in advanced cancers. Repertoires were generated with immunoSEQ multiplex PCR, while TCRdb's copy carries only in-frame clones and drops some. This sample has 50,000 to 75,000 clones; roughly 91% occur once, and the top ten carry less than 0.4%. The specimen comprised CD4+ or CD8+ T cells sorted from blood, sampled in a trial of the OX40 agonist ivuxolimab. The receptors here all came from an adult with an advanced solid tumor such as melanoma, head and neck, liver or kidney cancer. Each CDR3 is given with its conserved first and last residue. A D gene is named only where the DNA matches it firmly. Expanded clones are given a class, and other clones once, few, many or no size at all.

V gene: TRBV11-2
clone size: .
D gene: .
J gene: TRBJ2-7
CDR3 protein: CASSPRPGMEQYF
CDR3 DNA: TGTGCCAGCAGCCCGCGACCAGGGATGGAGCAGTACTTC

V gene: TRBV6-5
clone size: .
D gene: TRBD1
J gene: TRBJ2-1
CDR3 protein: CASSTRTGGGNEQFF
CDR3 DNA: TGTGCCAGCAGTACGAGGACAGGGGGTGGAAATGAGCAGTTCTTC

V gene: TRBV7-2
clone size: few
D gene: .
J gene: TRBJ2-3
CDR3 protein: CASSLSAANTDTQYF
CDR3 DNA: TGTGCCAGCAGCTTATCAGCAGCGAACACAGATACGCAGTATTTT

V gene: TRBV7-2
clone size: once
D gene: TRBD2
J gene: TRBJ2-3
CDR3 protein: CASSLDLSGGGTDTQYF
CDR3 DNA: TGTGCCAGCAGCTTAGATCTTAGCGGGGGGGGCACAGATACGCAGTATTTT

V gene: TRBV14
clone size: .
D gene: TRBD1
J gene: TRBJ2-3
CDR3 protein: CASSHLQGAGTDTQYF
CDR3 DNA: TGTGCCAGCAGCCACCTCCAGGGGGCTGGCACAGATACGCAGTATTTT

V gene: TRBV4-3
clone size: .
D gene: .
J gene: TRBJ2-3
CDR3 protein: CASSLAQGSTDTQYF
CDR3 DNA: TGCGCCAGCAGCCTCGCACAGGGCAGCACAGATACGCAGTATTTT

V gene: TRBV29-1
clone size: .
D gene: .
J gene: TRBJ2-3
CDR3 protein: CSADRGTHTDTQYF
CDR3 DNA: TGCAGCGCCGACCGTGGGACCCACACAGATACGCAGTATTTT

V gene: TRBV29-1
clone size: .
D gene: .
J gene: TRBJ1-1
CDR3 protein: CSVIRQSNTEAFF
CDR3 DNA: TGCAGCGTTATTAGACAGTCGAACACTGAAGCTTTCTTT

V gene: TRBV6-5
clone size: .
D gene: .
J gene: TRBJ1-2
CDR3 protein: CASSYSGGTGYTF
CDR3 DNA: TGTGCCAGCAGTTACTCGGGAGGGACTGGCTACACCTTC

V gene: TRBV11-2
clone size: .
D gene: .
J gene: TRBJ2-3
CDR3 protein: CASSAEGLTDTQYF
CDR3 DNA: TGTGCCAGCAGCGCTGAGGGACTCACAGATACGCAGTATTTT

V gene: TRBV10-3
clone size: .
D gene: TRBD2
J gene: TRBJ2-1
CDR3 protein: CATNAGGDNEQFF
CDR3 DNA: TGTGCCACCAACGCGGGGGGGGACAATGAGCAGTTCTTC

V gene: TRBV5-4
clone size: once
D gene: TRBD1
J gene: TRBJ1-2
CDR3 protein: CASSPAGTGSYGYTF
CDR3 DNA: TGTGCCAGCAGCCCCGCCGGGACAGGGTCTTATGGCTACACCTTC

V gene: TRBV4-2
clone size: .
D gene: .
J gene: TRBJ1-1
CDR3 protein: CASSQVSAGGTEAFF
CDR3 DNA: TGTGCCAGCAGCCAAGTCTCAGCTGGGGGCACTGAAGCTTTCTTT

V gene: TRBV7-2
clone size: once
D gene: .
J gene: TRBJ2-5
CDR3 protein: CASSPLAKPETQYF
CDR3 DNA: TGTGCCAGCAGCCCCCTGGCTAAACCTGAGACCCAGTACTTC

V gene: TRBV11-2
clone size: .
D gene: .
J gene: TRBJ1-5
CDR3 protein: CASSFWDPGDQPQHF
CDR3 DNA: TGTGCCAGCAGCTTTTGGGACCCCGGGGATCAGCCCCAGCATTTT

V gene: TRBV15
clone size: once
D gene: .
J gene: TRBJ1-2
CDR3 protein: CATSRDGVGYTF
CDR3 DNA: TGTGCCACCAGCAGGGATGGGGTCGGCTACACCTTC

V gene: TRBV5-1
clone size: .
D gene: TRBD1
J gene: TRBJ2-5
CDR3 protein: CASSYGTGEETQYF
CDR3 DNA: TGCGCCAGCAGCTACGGGACAGGGGAAGAGACCCAGTACTTC

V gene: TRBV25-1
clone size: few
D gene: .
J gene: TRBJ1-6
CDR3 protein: CASSETYNSPLHF
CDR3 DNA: TGTGCCAGCAGTGAAACCTATAATTCACCCCTCCACTTT

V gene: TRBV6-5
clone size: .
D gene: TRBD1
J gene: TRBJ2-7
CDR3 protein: CASKAASTTGEQYF
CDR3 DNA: TGTGCCAGCAAGGCGGCGAGCACCACAGGGGAACAGTACTTC

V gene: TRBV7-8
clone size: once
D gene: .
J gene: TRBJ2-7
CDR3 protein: CATRRDIPTYEQYF
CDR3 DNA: TGTGCCACCAGAAGGGACATCCCCACCTACGAGCAGTACTTC

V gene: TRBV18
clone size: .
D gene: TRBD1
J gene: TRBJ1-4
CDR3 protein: CASSRTGRGEKLFF
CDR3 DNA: TGTGCCAGCTCCCGGACAGGGCGAGGCGAAAAACTGTTTTTT

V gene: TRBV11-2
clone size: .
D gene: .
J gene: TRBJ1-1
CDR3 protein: CASSLDRGNAFF
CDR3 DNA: TGTGCCAGCAGCTTAGATCGGGGGAATGCTTTCTTT

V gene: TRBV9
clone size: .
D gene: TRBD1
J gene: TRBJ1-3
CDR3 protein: CASSVDLGGGGNTIYF
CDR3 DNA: TGTGCCAGCAGCGTAGATTTAGGGGGCGGTGGAAACACCATATATTTT

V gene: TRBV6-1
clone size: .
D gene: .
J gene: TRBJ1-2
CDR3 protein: CASSEGQAFNYGYTF
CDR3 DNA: TGTGCCAGCAGTGAGGGGCAGGCTTTCAACTATGGCTACACCTTC

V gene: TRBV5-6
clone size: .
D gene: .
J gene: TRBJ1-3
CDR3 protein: CASSLPAGNTIYF
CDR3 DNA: TGTGCCAGCAGTTTGCCGGCCGGGAACACCATATATTTT

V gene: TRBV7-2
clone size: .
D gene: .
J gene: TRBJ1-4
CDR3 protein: CASSPSLGWGEKLFF
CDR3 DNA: TGTGCCAGCAGCCCCAGCCTCGGGTGGGGTGAAAAACTGTTTTTT

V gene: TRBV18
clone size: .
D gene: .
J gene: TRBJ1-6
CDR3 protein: CASSPLRGTLNSPLHF
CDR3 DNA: TGTGCCAGCTCACCACTACGGGGAACCCTAAATTCACCCCTCCACTTT

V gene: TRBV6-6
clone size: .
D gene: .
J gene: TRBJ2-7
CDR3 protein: CASSPRGTYEQYF
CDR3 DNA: TGTGCCAGCAGTCCCCGGGGGACCTACGAGCAGTACTTC

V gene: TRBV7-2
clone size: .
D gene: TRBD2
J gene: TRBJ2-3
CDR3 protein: CASSLRAGGPTDTQYF
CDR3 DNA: TGTGCCAGCAGCTTGAGGGCGGGGGGGCCCACAGATACGCAGTATTTT

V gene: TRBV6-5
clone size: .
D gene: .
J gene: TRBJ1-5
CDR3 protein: CASRQGLGQPQHF
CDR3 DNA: TGTGCCAGCAGGCAGGGGTTGGGACAGCCCCAGCATTTT

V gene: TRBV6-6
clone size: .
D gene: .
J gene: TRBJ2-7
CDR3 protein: CASSYSGQRYEQYF
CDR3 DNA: TGTGCCAGCAGTTACTCCGGACAGCGCTACGAGCAGTACTTC

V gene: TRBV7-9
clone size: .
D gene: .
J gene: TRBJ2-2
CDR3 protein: CASSLTGSTGELFF
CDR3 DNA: TGTGCCAGCAGTCTAACAGGGAGCACCGGGGAGCTGTTTTTT

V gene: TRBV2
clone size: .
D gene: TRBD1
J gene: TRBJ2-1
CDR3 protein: CASRDSFYEQFF
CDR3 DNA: TGTGCCAGCCGGGACAGTTTCTATGAGCAGTTCTTC

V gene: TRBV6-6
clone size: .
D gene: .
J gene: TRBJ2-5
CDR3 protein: CASSYSAGVETQYF
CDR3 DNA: TGTGCCAGCAGTTACTCAGCAGGGGTTGAGACCCAGTACTTC

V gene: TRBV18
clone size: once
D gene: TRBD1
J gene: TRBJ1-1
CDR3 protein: CASSPLQGETEAFF
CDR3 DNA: TGTGCCAGCTCACCACTCCAGGGGGAGACTGAAGCTTTCTTT

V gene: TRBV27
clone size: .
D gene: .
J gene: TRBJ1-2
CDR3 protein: CASREGHGYTF
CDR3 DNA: TGTGCCAGCCGGGAAGGGCATGGCTACACCTTC

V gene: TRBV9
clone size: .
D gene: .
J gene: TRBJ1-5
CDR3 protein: CASSGDYGGNQPQHF
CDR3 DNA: TGTGCCAGCAGCGGAGATTACGGGGGCAATCAGCCCCAGCATTTT

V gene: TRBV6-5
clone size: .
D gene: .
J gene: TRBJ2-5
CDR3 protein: CASSSGPTQYF
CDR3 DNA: TGTGCCAGCAGTTCTGGTCCGACCCAGTACTTC

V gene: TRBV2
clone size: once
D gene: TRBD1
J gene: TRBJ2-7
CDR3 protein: CASGEQGMGEQYF
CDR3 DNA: TGTGCCAGCGGGGAACAGGGGATGGGCGAGCAGTACTTC

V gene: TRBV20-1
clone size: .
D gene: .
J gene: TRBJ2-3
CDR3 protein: CSAPRTDTQYF
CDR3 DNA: TGCAGTGCTCCACGCACAGATACGCAGTATTTT

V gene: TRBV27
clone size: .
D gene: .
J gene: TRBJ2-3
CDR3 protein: CASRSPGRNTDTQYF
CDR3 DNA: TGTGCCAGCCGTTCCCCGGGCAGAAACACAGATACGCAGTATTTT

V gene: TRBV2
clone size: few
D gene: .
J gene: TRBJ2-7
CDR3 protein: CASSDWGAWEQYF
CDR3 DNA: TGTGCCAGCAGTGACTGGGGGGCCTGGGAGCAGTACTTC

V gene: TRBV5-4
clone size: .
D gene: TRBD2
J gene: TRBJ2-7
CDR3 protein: CASSPLAGRSYEQYF
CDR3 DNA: TGTGCCAGCAGCCCGCTAGCGGGGCGCTCCTACGAGCAGTACTTC

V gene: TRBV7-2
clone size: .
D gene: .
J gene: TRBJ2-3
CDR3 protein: CASSPDADTQYF
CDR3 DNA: TGTGCCAGCAGCCCGGACGCAGATACGCAGTATTTT

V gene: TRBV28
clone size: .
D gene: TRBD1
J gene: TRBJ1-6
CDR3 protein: CASSSPVQGGDSPLHF
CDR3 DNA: TGTGCCAGCAGTTCCCCCGTACAGGGGGGGGATTCACCCCTCCACTTT

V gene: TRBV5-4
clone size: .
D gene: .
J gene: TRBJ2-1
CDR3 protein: CASSLAPGRNNEQFF
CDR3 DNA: TGTGCCAGCAGCTTAGCGCCAGGGAGGAACAATGAGCAGTTCTTC

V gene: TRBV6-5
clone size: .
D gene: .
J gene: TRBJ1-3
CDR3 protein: CASSTGSGNTIYF
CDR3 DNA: TGTGCCAGCTCGACAGGCTCTGGAAACACCATATATTTT

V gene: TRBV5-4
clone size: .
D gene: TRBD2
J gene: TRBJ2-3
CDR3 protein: CASSKTSGYSTDTQYF
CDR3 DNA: TGTGCCAGCAGCAAGACTAGCGGGTATAGCACAGATACGCAGTATTTT

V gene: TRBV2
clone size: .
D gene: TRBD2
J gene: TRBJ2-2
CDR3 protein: CASSAGGANTGELFF
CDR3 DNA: TGTGCCAGCAGTGCCGGGGGGGCGAACACCGGGGAGCTGTTTTTT

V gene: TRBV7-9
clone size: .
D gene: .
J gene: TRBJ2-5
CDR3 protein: CASSPGETQYF
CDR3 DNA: TGTGCCAGCAGCCCGGGGGAGACCCAGTACTTC

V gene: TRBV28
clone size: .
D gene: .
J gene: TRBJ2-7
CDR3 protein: CASSRGIGYEQYF
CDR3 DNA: TGTGCCAGCAGTAGGGGGATTGGGTACGAGCAGTACTTC

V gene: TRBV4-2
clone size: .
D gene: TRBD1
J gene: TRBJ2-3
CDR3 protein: CASSQGTGGTDTQYF
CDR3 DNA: TGTGCCAGCAGCCAAGGGACAGGGGGAACAGATACGCAGTATTTT

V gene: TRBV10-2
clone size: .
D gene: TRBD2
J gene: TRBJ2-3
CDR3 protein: CASPPGGSGTDTQYF
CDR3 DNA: TGCGCCAGCCCCCCCGGGGGGTCGGGCACAGATACGCAGTATTTT

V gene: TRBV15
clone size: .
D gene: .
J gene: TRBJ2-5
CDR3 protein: CATSRGGGGVKTQYF
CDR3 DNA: TGTGCCACCAGCAGAGGCGGAGGGGGCGTGAAGACCCAGTACTTC

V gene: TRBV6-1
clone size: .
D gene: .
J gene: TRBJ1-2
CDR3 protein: CASTRTGEHGYTF
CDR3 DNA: TGTGCCAGCACCCGAACGGGGGAGCATGGCTACACCTTC

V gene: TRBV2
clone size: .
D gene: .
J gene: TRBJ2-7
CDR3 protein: CATGGLTSTKQYF
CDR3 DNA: TGTGCCACCGGAGGACTTACGTCTACGAAGCAGTACTTC

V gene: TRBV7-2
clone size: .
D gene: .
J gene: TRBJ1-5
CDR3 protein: CASSFDSYNQPQHF
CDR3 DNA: TGTGCCAGCAGCTTCGACAGCTACAATCAGCCCCAGCATTTT

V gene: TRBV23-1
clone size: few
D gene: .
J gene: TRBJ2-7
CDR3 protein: CASSPGTLVYEQYF
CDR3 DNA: TGCGCCAGCAGTCCTGGGACATTAGTGTACGAGCAGTACTTC

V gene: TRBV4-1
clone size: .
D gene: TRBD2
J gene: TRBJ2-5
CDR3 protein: CASSRALAGGRVLETQYF
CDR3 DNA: TGCGCCAGCAGCCGTGCCTTAGCGGGGGGCCGGGTTCTGGAGACCCAGTACTTC

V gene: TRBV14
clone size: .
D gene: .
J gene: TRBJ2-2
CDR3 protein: CASSLGPAVGELFF
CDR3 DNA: TGTGCCAGCAGCCTAGGCCCCGCGGTCGGGGAGCTGTTTTTT